These 10 T cell receptor beta chains originate from one sample sequenced in a study of T cells in Graves' hyperthyroidism and ophthalmopathy. Amplification of TCR beta CDR3 regions was performed using RNA transcripts as template. The HTBI primer set was used in a first-round RT-PCR of the TCR CDR3. Each CDR3 protein is one row after TCRdb ran MiXCR on the multiplex PCR reads. Found here are a few hundred thousand distinct CDR3 sequences, approximately 18% of them singletons; the top ten hold roughly two fifths. Material: blood. These receptors were taken from a man aged 18 to 29 with Graves' ophthalmopathy.

This clonotype was recorded at least ten times. The V call is TRBV11-2, the J call TRBJ1-6; the match to TRBD1 covers 9 bases. The CDR3 consists of 14 residues. J was trimmed by 10 bases and V by 5 bases; bases with no gene match: 6. From germline, CDR1 is SGHAT and CDR2 FQNNGV. The CDR3 region has the DNA TGTGCCAGCAGCCCTGGGACAGGGTGGTCACCCCTCCACTTT. Translating gives CASSPGTGWSPLHF.

The chain joins TRBV12-5 to TRBJ2-3; 7 bases fit TRBD2. The CDR3 consists of 13 residues. CDR1 LGHNT and CDR2 FRNRAP come from the germline V gene. Trimming took 3 bases from V and 3 from J; bases not matched to a gene: 0. CDR3 DNA: TGTGCTAGTGGTTTTAGCGGGACAGATACGCAGTATTTT. It codes for CASGFSGTDTQYF.

This clonotype has at least ten counts. The chain carries TRBV5-1 and TRBJ1-1, with no clear D. In germline, CDR1 is SGHRS, CDR2 YFSETQ. V was pared by 4 bases and J by 2 bases, with 12 bases between. The CDR3 covers 14 residues. The CDR3 is CASSLATINTEAFF. In DNA, the CDR3 is TGCGCCAGCAGCCTGGCCACAATTAACACTGAAGCTTTCTTT.

This clonotype was picked up many times. The rearrangement joins TRBV20-1 to TRBJ2-2, with 8 bases matching TRBD2. The CDR3 runs 17 residues. CDR1 is DFQATT and CDR2 is SNEGSKA in the germline V gene (reference sequence). V was clipped by 3 bases and J by 1 base; unmatched bases: 10. The DNA of the CDR3 is TGCAGTGCTAGCTTATGGGGAGCGGGGGAGAACACCGGGGAGCTGTTTTTT. It yields the protein CSASLWGAGENTGELFF.

This clonotype was detected ten times or more. This chain links TRBV11-2 with TRBJ2-7; D may be TRBD1 (6 bases). V was pared by 4 bases and J by 2 bases, with 15 bases between. The CDR3 is 15 amino acids. Germline CDR1 and CDR2: SGHAT and FQNNGV. The CDR3 coding sequence is TGTGCCAGCAGCTACTGGACAGCGGAGCCCTACGAGCAGTACTTC. Residues: CASSYWTAEPYEQYF.

The table lists this clonotype with a few counts. The J gene is TRBJ2-7, the V gene TRBV5-8, with D hard to call. The V gene lost 1 base and the J gene lost 2 bases, with 13 bases spanning the gap. CDR1 is SGHTS, CDR2 YDEGEE, per germline. The CDR3 extends over 15 amino acids. The CDR3 protein is CASSLYPTPAYEQYF. CDR3 DNA sequence: TGTGCCAGCAGCTTGTATCCGACACCAGCCTACGAGCAGTACTTC.

For this clonotype: The junction departs from germline at one end; a sequencing error may be responsible. The chain couples TRBV2 to TRBJ1-1, with TRBD1 as a possible D gene (6 bases). The V gene's germline CDR1 is SNHLY and CDR2 FYNNEI. There are 14 residues in the CDR3. The CDR3 spells CASSRGHLNTEAFF. CDR3 sequence (DNA): TGCGCCAGCAGCCGGGGACACTTGAACACTGAAGCTTTCTTT.

This chain joins TRBV10-2 and TRBJ2-3; 13 bases match TRBD2. Germline CDR1 reads WSHSY; CDR2 reads SAAADI. Trimming took 7 bases from V and 0 from J; bases not matched to a gene: 1. The CDR3 spans 15 residues. CDR3 nucleotides: TGCGCCAGCAAACTAGCGGGGGGGAGCACAGATACGCAGTATTTT. This encodes CASKLAGGSTDTQYF.

Turning to this clonotype: A clone one base away is much larger, so this may be a read error. This chain links TRBV10-3 with TRBJ2-7; 9 bases match TRBD2. The CDR3 has 15 amino acids. The V gene's germline CDR1 is ENHRY and CDR2 SYGVKD. V lost 5 bases and J lost 3; bases outside the gene matches: 8. In nucleotides, the CDR3 is TGTGCCATCAGTTCTGATAGCGGGGGACTCTACGAGCAGTACTTC. Protein product: CAISSDSGGLYEQYF.

Only a few counts were recorded for this clonotype. The chain employs TRBV7-2 and TRBJ2-4; TRBD1 or TRBD2 may be the D gene (5 bases each). Trimming stripped 2 bases from V and 3 bases from J, with 11 bases between. The CDR3 is made up of 15 amino acids. Germline-derived CDR1 and CDR2 are SGHTA and FQGNSA. The CDR3 sequence is CASSLRGVDKNIQYF. The CDR3 DNA reads TGTGCCAGCAGCTTAAGAGGGGTGGACAAAAACATTCAGTACTTC.